These 9 T cell receptor beta chains were sequenced from one sample in a study of a mutant IDH1 vaccine in newly diagnosed glioma. The antigens these receptors bind are not known. TCRdb keeps only in-frame clones here, not all; method: immunoSEQ multiplex PCR. The table has tens of thousands of clones, approximately 80% seen once; the top ten hold around 3.5%. Time point denoted: week 11, during vaccination. A single vaccine dose contained 300 ug of mutant IDH1 20-mer peptide, and topical imiquimod was used with it. The sample in question was PBMCs, obtained from a glioma patient whose treatment included an IDH1 peptide vaccine. The receptors derive from a man aged 25 to 40 with glioma.

V usage is TRBV29-1 and J usage is TRBJ2-2; D perhaps matches TRBD2 (5 bases). The CDR3 spans 12 residues. The germline CDR1 and CDR2 sequences are SQVTM and ANQGSEA. V lost 6 bases and J 5 bases, leaving 10 bases between the germline ends. As DNA, the CDR3 is TGCAGCGTGGGAGACGGTACCGGGGAGCTGTTTTTT. Translation gives CSVGDGTGELFF.

The chain combines TRBV7-2 with TRBJ1-5; 9 bases map to TRBD1. CDR1 and CDR2 from the germline V gene are SGHTA and FQGNSA. V lost 0 bases, J lost 7 bases, and 10 bases stayed unmatched. This CDR3 region has 17 residues. CDR3 sequence reads: CASSLALTGGFGQPQHF. The CDR3 nucleotides are TGTGCCAGCAGCTTAGCGCTAACAGGGGGCTTCGGACAGCCCCAGCATTTT.

The CDR3 sequence is CASSESIGRLAGAAETQYF. The DNA for the CDR3 is TGCGCCAGCAGTGAGTCAATAGGGCGACTAGCGGGGGCGGCAGAGACCCAGTACTTC. V is TRBV10-2 and J is TRBJ2-5; the match to TRBD2 covers 12 bases. The CDR3 runs 19 residues. Germline CDR1 reads WSHSY; CDR2 reads SAAADI. J lost 4 bases, V lost 0 bases, and 12 bases had no gene match.

This chain uses TRBV19 with TRBJ2-3; TRBD2 agrees at 10 bases. V was pared by 7 bases and J by 4 bases, with 11 bases of the junction left unmatched. Germline V gives CDR1 LNHDA, CDR2 SQIVND (reference sequence). This CDR3 comprises 16 residues. CDR3 region: CASTHHSGGVADTQYF. CDR3 in DNA: TGTGCCAGTACCCACCACAGCGGGGGGGTCGCAGATACGCAGTATTTT.

Remarks on this clone: This sample also contains other DNA sequences that code for the same CDR3. The chain combines TRBV11-2 with TRBJ1-1, with D uncertain. This CDR3 region has 14 residues. V was cut by 1 base and J by 2 bases, with 8 bases left in between. CDR1 is SGHAT and CDR2 is FQNNGV in the germline V gene. The CDR3 DNA sequence: TGTGCCAGCAGCTTAGGGGCAGGTAACACTGAAGCTTTCTTT. It is translated as CASSLGAGNTEAFF.

The chain uses TRBV28 and TRBJ1-1; D call uncertain. Between the trimmed V and J ends, which lost 2 bases and 1 base, there was a span of 8 bases. CDR1 MDHEN and CDR2 SYDVKM come from the germline V gene. The CDR3 runs to 14 residues. CDR3 protein: CASSLSMRNTEAFF. The CDR3 DNA reads TGTGCCAGCAGTTTAAGTATGAGGAACACTGAAGCTTTCTTT.

This clone has only a few counts. The chain links TRBV30 to TRBJ1-2, with D perhaps matching TRBD1 (5 bases). The germline V gene has CDR1 GTSNPN and CDR2 SVGIG (reference sequence). The CDR3 is 14 residues long. Deletions cut 0 bases from V and 0 bases from J, with 8 bases between. The CDR3 spells CAWSVHRTNYGYTF. As DNA, the CDR3 is TGTGCCTGGAGTGTACACAGGACTAACTATGGCTACACCTTC.

The chain joins TRBV6-1 to TRBJ2-5, with a weak D call TRBD1 (6 bases). V was clipped by 2 bases and J by 1 base, with 11 bases between them. The CDR3 runs 15 residues. The germline V gene has CDR1 MNHNS and CDR2 SASEGT. The CDR3 DNA sequence: TGTGCCAGCAGTGAACTTTGGACAGCCCAAGAGACCCAGTACTTC. This encodes CASSELWTAQETQYF.

J is TRBJ2-3 and V is TRBV27; D possibly matches TRBD1 or TRBD2 (6 bases each). Germline CDR1 and CDR2: MNHEY and SMNVEV (reference sequence). The CDR3 is made up of 20 amino acids. V was pared by 6 bases and J by 3 bases, with 31 bases between. The CDR3, as DNA: TGTGCCAGCAGCCCCAGACGGACAGAAGGGCGGGGAGGCGGGACAGATACGCAGTATTTT. Protein product: CASSPRRTEGRGGGTDTQYF.